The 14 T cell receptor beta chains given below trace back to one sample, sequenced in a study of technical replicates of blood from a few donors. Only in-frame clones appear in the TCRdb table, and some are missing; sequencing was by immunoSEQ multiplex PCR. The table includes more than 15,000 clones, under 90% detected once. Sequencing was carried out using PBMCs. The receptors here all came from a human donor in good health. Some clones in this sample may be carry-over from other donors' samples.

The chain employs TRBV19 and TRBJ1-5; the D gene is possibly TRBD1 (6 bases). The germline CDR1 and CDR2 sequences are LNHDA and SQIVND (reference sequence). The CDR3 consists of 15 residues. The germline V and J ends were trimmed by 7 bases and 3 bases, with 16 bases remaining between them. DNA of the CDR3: TGTGCCAGTACCGATGGGGGGGCCTACAATCAGCCCCAGCATTTT. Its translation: CASTDGGAYNQPQHF.

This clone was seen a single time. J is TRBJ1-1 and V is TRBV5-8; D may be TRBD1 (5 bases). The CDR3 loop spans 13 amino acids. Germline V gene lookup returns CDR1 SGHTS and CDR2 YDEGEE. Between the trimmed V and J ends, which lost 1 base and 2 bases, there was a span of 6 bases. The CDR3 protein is CASSLRTNTEAFF. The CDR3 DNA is TGTGCCAGCAGCTTGAGGACAAACACTGAAGCTTTCTTT.

This CDR3 reads CAASGGFQETQYF. The CDR3 DNA sequence: TGCGCCGCCTCGGGAGGATTCCAAGAGACCCAGTACTTC. V is TRBV10-2 and J is TRBJ2-5; 7 nucleotides agree with TRBD2. V shed 11 bases and J 1 base; nucleotides not matched to a gene: 7. This CDR3 has 13 amino acids. Germline V gene data show CDR1 as WSHSY and CDR2 as SAAADI.

The CDR3 bases are TGTGCCAGCAGCGTATCGACAGGGGGCCCGAACACTGAAGCTTTCTTT. Its translation is CASSVSTGGPNTEAFF. This chain links TRBV9 with TRBJ1-1, with TRBD1 identical over 10 bases. The CDR3 covers 16 residues. With 1 base clipped from V and 1 base from J, the junction kept 4 bases outside the gene matches. Germline values: CDR1 SGDLS, CDR2 YYNGEE.

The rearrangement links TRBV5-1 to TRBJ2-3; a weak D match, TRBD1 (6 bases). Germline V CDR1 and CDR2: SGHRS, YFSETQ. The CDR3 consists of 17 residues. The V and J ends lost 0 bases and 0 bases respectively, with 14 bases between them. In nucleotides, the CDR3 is TGCGCCAGCAGCTTGGATTCGACAGGTGCTAGCACAGATACGCAGTATTTT. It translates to CASSLDSTGASTDTQYF.

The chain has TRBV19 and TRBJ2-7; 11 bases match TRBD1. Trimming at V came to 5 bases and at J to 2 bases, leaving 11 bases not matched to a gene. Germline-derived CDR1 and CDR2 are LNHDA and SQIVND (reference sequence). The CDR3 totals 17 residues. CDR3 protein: CASSPQSRDRGTYEQYF. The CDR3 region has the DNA TGTGCCAGTAGTCCTCAATCCCGGGACAGGGGGACCTACGAGCAGTACTTC.

This CDR3 reads CASSLGQGDATEAFF. CDR3 bases: TGTGCCAGCAGCTTGGGGCAGGGGGACGCCACTGAAGCTTTCTTT. V usage is TRBV7-9 and J usage is TRBJ1-1; 7 nucleotides align to TRBD1. J was trimmed by 4 bases and V by 3 bases; bases with no gene match: 8. The CDR3 has 15 amino acids. Germline CDR1 is SEHNR and CDR2 is FQNEAQ (reference sequence).

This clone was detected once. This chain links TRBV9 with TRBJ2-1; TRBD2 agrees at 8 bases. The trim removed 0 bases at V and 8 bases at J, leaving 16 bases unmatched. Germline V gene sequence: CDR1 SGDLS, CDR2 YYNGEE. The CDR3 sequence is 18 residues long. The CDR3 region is CASSVAVVEREKEDEQFF. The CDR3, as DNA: TGTGCCAGCAGCGTAGCGGTAGTGGAGCGGGAGAAAGAAGATGAGCAGTTCTTC.

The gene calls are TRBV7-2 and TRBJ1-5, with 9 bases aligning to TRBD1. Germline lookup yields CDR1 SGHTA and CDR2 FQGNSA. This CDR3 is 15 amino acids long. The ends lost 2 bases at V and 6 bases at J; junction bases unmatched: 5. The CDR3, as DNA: TGTGCCAGCAGCTTATTGGGACAGGGCAGTCAGCCCCAGCATTTT. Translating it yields CASSLLGQGSQPQHF.

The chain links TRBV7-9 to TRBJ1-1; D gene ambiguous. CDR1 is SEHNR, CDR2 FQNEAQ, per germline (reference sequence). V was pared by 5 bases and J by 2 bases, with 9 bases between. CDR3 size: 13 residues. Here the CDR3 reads CASSVSSNTEAFF. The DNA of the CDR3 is TGTGCCAGCAGCGTCTCCAGTAACACTGAAGCTTTCTTT.

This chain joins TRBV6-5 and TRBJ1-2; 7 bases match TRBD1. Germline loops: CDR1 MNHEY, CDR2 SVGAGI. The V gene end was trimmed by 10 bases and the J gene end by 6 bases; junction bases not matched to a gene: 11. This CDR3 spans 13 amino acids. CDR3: CATRADQGDGYTF. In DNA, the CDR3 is TGTGCCACGAGGGCGGATCAGGGGGATGGCTACACCTTC.

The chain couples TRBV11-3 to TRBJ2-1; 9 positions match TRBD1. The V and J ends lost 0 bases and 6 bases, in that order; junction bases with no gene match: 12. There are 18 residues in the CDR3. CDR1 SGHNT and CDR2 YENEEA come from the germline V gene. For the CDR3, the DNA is TGTGCCAGCAGCTTAGATCAGGGGGGGACAGGGAGGGTCAATGAGCAGTTCTTC. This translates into CASSLDQGGTGRVNEQFF.

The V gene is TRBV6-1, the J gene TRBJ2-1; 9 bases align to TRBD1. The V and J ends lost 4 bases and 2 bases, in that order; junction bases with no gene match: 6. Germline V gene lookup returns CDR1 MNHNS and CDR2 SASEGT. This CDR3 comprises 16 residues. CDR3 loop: CASSALGQGPYNEQFF. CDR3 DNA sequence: TGTGCCAGCAGTGCCCTGGGACAGGGACCCTACAATGAGCAGTTCTTC.

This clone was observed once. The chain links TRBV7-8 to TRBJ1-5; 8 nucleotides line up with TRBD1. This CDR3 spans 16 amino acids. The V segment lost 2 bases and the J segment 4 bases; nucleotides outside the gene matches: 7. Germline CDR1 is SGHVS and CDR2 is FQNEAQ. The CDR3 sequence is CASSLSGQGHNQPQHF. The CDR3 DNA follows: TGTGCCAGCAGCTTAAGTGGACAGGGTCATAATCAGCCCCAGCATTTT.